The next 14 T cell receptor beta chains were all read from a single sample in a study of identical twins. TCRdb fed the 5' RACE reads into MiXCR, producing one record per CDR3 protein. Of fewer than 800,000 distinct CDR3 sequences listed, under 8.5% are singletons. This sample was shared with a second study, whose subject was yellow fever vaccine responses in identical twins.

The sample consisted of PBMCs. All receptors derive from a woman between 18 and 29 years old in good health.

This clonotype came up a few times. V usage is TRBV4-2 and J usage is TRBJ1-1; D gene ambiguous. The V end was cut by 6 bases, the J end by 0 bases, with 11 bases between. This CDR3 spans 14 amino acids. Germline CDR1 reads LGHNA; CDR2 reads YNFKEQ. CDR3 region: CASRHSGVNTEAFF. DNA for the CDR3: TGTGCCAGCAGGCACAGCGGGGTGAACACTGAAGCTTTCTTT.

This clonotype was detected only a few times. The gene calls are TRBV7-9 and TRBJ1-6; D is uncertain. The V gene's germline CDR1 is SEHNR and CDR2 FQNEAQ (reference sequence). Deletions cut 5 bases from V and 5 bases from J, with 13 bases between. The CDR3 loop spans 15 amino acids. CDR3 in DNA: TGTGCCAGCAGCCTCCGGGAGGCGGATAATTCACCCCTCCACTTT. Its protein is CASSLREADNSPLHF.

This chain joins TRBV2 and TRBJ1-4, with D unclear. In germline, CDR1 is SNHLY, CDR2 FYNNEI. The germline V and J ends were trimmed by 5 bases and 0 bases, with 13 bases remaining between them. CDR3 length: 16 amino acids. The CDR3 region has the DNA TGTGCCAGCAGTCCTTTGGGATCCTCAACTAATGAAAAACTGTTTTTT. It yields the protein CASSPLGSSTNEKLFF.

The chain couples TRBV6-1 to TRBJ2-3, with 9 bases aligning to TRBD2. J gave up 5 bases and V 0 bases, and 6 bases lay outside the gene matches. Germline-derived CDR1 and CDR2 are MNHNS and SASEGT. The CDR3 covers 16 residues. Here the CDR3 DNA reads TGTGCCAGCAGTGAAGCGCCGGGACTAGCTGTAGATACGCAGTATTTT. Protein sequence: CASSEAPGLAVDTQYF.

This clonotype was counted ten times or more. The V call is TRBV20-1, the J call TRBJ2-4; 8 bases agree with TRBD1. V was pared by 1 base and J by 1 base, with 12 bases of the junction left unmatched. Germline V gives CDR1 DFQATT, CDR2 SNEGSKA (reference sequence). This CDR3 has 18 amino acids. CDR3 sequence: CSARVSGGKVGAKNIQYF. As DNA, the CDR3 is TGCAGTGCTAGAGTATCAGGGGGCAAAGTGGGGGCCAAAAACATTCAGTACTTC.

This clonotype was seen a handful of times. The CDR3 DNA is TGTGCCAGCAGTTTAATGGACATTAGCAATCAGCCCCAGCATTTT. This encodes CASSLMDISNQPQHF. This chain joins TRBV12-3 or TRBV12-4 and TRBJ1-5, with a possible D match to TRBD1 (5 bases). V was pared by 2 bases and J by 0 bases, with 8 bases between. The CDR3 contains 15 residues.

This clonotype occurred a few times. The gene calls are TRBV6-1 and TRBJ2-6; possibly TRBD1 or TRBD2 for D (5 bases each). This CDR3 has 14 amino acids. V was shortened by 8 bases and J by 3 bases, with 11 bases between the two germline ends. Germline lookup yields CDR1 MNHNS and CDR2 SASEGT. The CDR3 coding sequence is TGTGCCAGCGGAAGAGGGGATGGGGCCAACGTCCTGACTTTC. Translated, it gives CASGRGDGANVLTF.

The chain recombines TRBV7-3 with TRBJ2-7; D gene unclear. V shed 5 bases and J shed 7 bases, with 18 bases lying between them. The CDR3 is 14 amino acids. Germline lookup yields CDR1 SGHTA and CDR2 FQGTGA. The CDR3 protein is CASSPSVEVREQYF. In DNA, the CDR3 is TGTGCCAGCAGCCCGAGCGTAGAGGTGCGGGAGCAGTACTTC.

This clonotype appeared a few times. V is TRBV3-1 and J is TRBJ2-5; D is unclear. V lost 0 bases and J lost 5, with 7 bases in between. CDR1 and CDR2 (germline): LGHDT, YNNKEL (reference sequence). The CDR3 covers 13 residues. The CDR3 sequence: CASSQEPVETQYF. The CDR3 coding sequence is TGTGCCAGCAGCCAAGAACCAGTTGAGACCCAGTACTTC.

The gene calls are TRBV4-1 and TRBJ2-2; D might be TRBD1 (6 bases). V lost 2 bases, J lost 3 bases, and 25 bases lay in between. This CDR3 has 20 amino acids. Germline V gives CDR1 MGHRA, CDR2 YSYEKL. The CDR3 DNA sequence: TGCGCCAGCAGCCAATTGGATTTTAATCCCGGACAGAGGGACACCGGGGAGCTGTTTTTT. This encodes CASSQLDFNPGQRDTGELFF.

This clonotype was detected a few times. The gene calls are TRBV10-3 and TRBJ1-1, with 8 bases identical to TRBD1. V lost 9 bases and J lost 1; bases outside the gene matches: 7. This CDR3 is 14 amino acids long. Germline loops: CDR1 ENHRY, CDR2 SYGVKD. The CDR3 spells CAMAPGTGNTEAFF. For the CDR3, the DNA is TGTGCCATGGCGCCCGGGACAGGGAACACTGAAGCTTTCTTT.

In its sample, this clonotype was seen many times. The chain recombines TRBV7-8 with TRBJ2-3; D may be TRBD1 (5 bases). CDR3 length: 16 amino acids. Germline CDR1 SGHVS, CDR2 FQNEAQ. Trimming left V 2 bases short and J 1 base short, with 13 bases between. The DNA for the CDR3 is TGTGCCAGCAGCTTATTTGCACAGGTTGGCACAGATACGCAGTATTTT. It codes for CASSLFAQVGTDTQYF.

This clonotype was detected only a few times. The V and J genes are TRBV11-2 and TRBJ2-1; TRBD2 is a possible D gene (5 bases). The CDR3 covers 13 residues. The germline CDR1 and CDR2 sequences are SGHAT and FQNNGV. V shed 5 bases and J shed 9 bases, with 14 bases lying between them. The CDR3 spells CASSRYSSTEQFF. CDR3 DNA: TGTGCCAGCAGCCGCTATTCTAGCACTGAGCAGTTCTTC.

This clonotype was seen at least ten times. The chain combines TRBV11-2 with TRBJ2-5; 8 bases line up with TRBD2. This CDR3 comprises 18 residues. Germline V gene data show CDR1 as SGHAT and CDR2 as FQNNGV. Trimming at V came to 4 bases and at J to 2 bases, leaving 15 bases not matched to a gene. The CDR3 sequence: CASSSVRFIGGEQETQYF. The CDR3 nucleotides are TGTGCCAGCAGCTCGGTCAGATTCATCGGGGGGGAACAAGAGACCCAGTACTTC.